This TCR beta chain emerged from a study of cytomegalovirus exposure and HLA in healthy donors. Study outcomes and limitations: Some V segments, including TRBV6-2 and TRBV6-3, were excluded as indistinguishable.

Vbeta (60) and Jbeta (13) primers were used in the PCR. This table comes from immunoSEQ multiplex PCR, and its TCRdb copy is limited to in-frame clones, with some not included. The sample lists over 50,000 clones, under 85% occurring once. With respect to this clone: As yet, its antigen is unknown.

The ends were cut back, 0 bases at V and 1 base at J, with 7 bases in the middle. The germline V gene has CDR1 LNHNV and CDR2 YYDKDF (reference sequence). The CDR3 length is 15 residues. What was sequenced was PBMCs. The source of this sequence is a man over 45 in good health and CMV-seropositive. The chain is built from TRBV15 and TRBJ1-3; D not certain. CDR3 region: CATSRDRVSGNTIYF. CDR3 nucleotide sequence: TGTGCCACCAGCAGAGATCGGGTGTCTGGAAACACCATATATTTT.